The present entry profiles one TCR beta chain with its context. Its target is not known. The CDR3 covers 14 residues. Germline V lookup: CDR1 SGHNT, CDR2 YENEEA. The V end was cut by 5 bases, the J end by 4 bases, with 14 bases between. MiXCR was run by TCRdb on the 5' RACE reads, yielding one entry per CDR3 protein. The sample records 250,000 to 300,000 distinct CDR3 sequences, over 15% being singletons. This entry belongs to a study of T-cell memory formation after mild COVID-19. Study observations and caveats: Clones contracting day 15 to 85 were balanced CD4/CD8; later expanders leaned CD4+. For contracting clones, CD4+ ones sat mainly in CM and EM, CD8+ in EMRA.

Material for sequencing was PBMCs or a T cell subset sorted from them (not recorded which). The TCR was taken from a man in his late teens or twenties who had mild COVID-19 (a few samples of this study predate the infection). Cell type and time point are not known. This chain connects TRBV11-3 to TRBJ2-5; D is perhaps TRBD1 or TRBD2 (6 bases each). CDR3 region: CASSPKGGVETQYF. The CDR3 bases are TGTGCCAGCAGCCCCAAGGGGGGAGTAGAGACCCAGTACTTC.